The 11 T cell receptor beta chains below all came from one sample that was sequenced in a study of T cells in Graves' hyperthyroidism and ophthalmopathy. From RNA transcripts, TCR beta CDR3 regions were amplified. The TCR CDR3 was amplified in a first-round RT-PCR using the HTBI primer set. TCRdb analysed the multiplex PCR reads with MiXCR anew, one entry per CDR3 protein. In the table there are hundreds of thousands of distinct CDR3 sequences, roughly 46% of which are singletons. The sample consisted of peripheral blood or thyroid tissue (not recorded which). These TCRs come from a woman aged 18 to 35 with Graves' hyperthyroidism.

On this clonotype itself: A junction end diverges from the germline sequence, so it may reflect a read error. CDR3 in DNA: TGTGCCAGCAGCTTGGGGACAGACGGATTCTACGAGCAGCACTTC. Translating it yields CASSLGTDGFYEQHF. The chain is built from TRBV7-3 and TRBJ2-7, with 7 bases lining up with TRBD1. This CDR3 is 15 amino acids long. The V gene's germline CDR1 is SGHTA and CDR2 FQGTGA.

This clonotype was recorded many times. This chain connects TRBV10-2 to TRBJ2-7; D is perhaps TRBD1 or TRBD2 (5 bases each). Germline V gene sequence: CDR1 WSHSY, CDR2 SAAADI. The CDR3 extends over 13 amino acids. V lost 6 bases and J lost 2, with 11 bases in between. The CDR3 here is CASRRDRTYEQYF. Here the CDR3 DNA reads TGCGCCAGCAGGAGGGACCGGACCTACGAGCAGTACTTC.

This chain links TRBV15 with TRBJ1-6; D unclear. CDR1 LNHNV and CDR2 YYDKDF come from the germline V gene (reference sequence). The CDR3 is 10 amino acids. V was cut by 0 bases and J by 17 bases, with 5 bases left in between. The CDR3 coding sequence is TGTGCCACCAGCAGAGAGGATATCCACTTT. This codes for CATSREDIHF.

The chain has TRBV20-1 and TRBJ2-7, with 11 bases identical to TRBD2. The CDR3 spans 15 residues. From germline, CDR1 is DFQATT and CDR2 SNEGSKA (reference sequence). V was pared by 6 bases and J by 4 bases, with 11 bases of the junction left unmatched. In DNA form, the CDR3 reads TGCAGTGCAACTAGCGGGAGTGTAAGGTTGTACGAGCAGTACTTC. Translation gives CSATSGSVRLYEQYF.

This clonotype was found a few times. This chain connects TRBV2 to TRBJ1-5; D not resolved. The length of the CDR3 is 16 residues. V was cut by 6 bases and J by 0 bases, with 15 bases left in between. Germline V gives CDR1 SNHLY, CDR2 FYNNEI. The DNA of the CDR3 is TGTGCCAGCAGCTTGGCGGGTCACTATAGCAATCAGCCCCAGCATTTT. Its protein product is CASSLAGHYSNQPQHF.

This rearrangement joins TRBV5-1 to TRBJ1-1; 8 bases fit TRBD1. Germline V gives CDR1 SGHRS, CDR2 YFSETQ. After removal of 4 bases from V and 4 bases from J, the junction contained 6 bases not matched to a gene. The CDR3 extends over 14 amino acids. CDR3 nucleotides: TGCGCCAGCAGCGTGGACAGGGTGAGCACTGAAGCTTTCTTT. Translating gives CASSVDRVSTEAFF.

The V gene is TRBV7-6, the J gene TRBJ2-7; 9 nucleotides align to TRBD2. V trimming: 5 bases; J trimming: 6 bases; junction bases outside the gene matches: 11. Germline lookup yields CDR1 SGHVS and CDR2 FNYEAQ. This CDR3 is built from 15 residues. The CDR3 here is CASSQEGTSPGEQYF. DNA of the CDR3: TGTGCCAGCAGCCAAGAGGGGACTAGCCCAGGCGAGCAGTACTTC.

This clonotype was picked up many times. The genes are TRBV6-5 and TRBJ1-5, with a possible D match to TRBD1 (5 bases). Trimming stripped 5 bases from V and 6 bases from J, with 11 bases between. In germline, CDR1 is MNHEY, CDR2 SVGAGI. The CDR3 sequence is 13 residues long. In nucleotides, the CDR3 is TGTGCCAGCAGTCATCAGACAGTTCAGCCCCAGCATTTT. Residues: CASSHQTVQPQHF.

This clonotype was seen more than once but under ten times. The gene calls are TRBV7-9 and TRBJ1-1, with D unresolved. The CDR3 is 14 amino acids. Trimming pared 5 bases from V and 1 base from J, leaving 11 bases between. The V gene's germline CDR1 is SEHNR and CDR2 FQNEAQ (reference sequence). DNA of the CDR3: TGTGCCAGCAGCCGCAGCGGAACGAACACTGAAGCTTTCTTT. It yields the protein CASSRSGTNTEAFF.

This clonotype was observed a handful of times. V is TRBV19 and J is TRBJ1-1, with D possibly matching TRBD1 (6 bases). V lost 6 bases and J 10 bases, leaving 21 bases between the germline ends. Per germline, CDR1 LNHDA and CDR2 SQIVND (reference sequence). The CDR3 length is 14 residues. The chain's CDR3 is CASRFPGELKPAFF. In DNA form, the CDR3 reads TGTGCCAGTAGATTCCCAGGGGAGCTCAAACCAGCTTTCTTT.

This chain connects TRBV24-1 to TRBJ1-2; 7 bases are a match to TRBD1. The V and J ends lost 4 bases and 4 bases, in that order; junction bases with no gene match: 8. CDR1 and CDR2 from the germline V gene are KGHDR and SFDVKD. The CDR3 totals 15 residues. The CDR3 loop is CATSETDRAPYGYTF. In DNA, the CDR3 is TGTGCCACCAGTGAAACCGACAGGGCCCCCTATGGCTACACCTTC.